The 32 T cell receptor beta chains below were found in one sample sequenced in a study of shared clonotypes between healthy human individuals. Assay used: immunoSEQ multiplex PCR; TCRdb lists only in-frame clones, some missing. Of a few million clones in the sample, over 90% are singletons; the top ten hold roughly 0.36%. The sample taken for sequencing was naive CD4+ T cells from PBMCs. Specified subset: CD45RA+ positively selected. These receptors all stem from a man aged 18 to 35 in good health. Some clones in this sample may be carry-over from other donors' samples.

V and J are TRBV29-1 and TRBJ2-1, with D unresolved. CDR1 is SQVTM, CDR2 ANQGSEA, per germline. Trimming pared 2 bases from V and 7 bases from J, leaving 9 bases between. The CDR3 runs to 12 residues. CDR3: CSVERQTNEQFF. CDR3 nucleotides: TGCAGCGTTGAACGCCAGACGAATGAGCAGTTCTTC.

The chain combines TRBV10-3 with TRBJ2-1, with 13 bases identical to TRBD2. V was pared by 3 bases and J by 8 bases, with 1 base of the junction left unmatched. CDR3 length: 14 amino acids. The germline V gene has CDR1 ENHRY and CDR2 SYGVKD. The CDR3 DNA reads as TGTGCCATCAGTGATACTAGCGGGAGGGATGAGCAGTTCTTC. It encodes CAISDTSGRDEQFF.

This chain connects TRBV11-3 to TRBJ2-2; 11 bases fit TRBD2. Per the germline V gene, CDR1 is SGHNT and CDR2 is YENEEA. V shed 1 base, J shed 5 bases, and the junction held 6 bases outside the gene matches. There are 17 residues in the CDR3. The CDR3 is CASSLGTSGSGTGELFF. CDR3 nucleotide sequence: TGTGCCAGCAGCTTAGGAACTAGCGGGAGTGGGACCGGGGAGCTGTTTTTT.

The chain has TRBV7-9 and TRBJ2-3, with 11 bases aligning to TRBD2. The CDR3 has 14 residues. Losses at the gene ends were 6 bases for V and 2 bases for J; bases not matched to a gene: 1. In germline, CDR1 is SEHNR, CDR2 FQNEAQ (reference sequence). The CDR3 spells CASRTSGNTDTQYF. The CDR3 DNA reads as TGTGCCAGCAGGACTAGCGGGAACACAGATACGCAGTATTTT.

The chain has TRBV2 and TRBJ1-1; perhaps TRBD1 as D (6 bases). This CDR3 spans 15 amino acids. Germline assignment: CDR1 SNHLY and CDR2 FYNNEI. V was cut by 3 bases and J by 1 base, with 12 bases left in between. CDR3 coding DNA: TGTGCCAGCAGTGAGGTAGGCAGGGGGAACACTGAAGCTTTCTTT. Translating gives CASSEVGRGNTEAFF.

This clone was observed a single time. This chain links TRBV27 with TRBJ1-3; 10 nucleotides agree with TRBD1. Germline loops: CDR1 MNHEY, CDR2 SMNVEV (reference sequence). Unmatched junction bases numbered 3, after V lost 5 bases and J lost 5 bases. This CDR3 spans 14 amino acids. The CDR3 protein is CASSLTGGRNTIYF. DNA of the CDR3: TGTGCCAGCAGTCTGACAGGGGGCCGAAACACCATATATTTT.

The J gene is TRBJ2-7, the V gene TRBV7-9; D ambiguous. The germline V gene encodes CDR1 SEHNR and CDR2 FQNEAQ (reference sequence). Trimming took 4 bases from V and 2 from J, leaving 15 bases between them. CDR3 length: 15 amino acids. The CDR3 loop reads CASSSTLFKAYEQYF. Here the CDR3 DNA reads TGTGCCAGCAGCTCCACTCTTTTTAAGGCCTACGAGCAGTACTTC.

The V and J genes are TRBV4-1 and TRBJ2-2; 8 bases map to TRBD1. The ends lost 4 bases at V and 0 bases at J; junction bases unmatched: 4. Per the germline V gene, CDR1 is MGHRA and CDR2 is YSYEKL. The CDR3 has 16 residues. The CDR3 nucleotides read TGCGCCAGCAGCCGAGGACAGGGACCGAACACCGGGGAGCTGTTTTTT. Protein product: CASSRGQGPNTGELFF.

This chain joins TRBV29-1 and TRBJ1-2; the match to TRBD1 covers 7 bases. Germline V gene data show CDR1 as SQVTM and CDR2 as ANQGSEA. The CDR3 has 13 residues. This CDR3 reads CSTGRGGADGYTF. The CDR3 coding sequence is TGCAGTACAGGGAGAGGGGGCGCGGATGGCTACACCTTC.

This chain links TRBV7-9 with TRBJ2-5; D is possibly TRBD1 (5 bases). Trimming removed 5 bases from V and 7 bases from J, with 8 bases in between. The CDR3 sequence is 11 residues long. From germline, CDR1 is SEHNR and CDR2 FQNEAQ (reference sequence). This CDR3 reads CASSPGWTQYF. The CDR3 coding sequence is TGTGCCAGCAGCCCAGGGTGGACCCAGTACTTC.

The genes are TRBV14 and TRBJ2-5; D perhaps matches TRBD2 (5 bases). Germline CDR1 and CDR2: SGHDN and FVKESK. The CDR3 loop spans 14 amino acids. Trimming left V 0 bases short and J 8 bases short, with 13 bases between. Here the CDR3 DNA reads TGTGCCAGCAGCCAAGATCTAGCCCCAGGAACCCAGTACTTC. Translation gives CASSQDLAPGTQYF. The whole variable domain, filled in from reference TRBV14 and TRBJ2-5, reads EAGVTQFPSHSVIEKGQTVTLRCDPISGHDNLYWYRRVMGKEIKFLLHFVKESKQDESGMPNNRFLAERTGGTYSTLKVQPAELEDSGVYFCASSQDLAPGTQYFGPGTRLLVL.

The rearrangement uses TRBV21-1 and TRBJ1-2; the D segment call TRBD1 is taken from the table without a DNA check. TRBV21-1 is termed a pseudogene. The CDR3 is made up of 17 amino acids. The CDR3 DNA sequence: TGTGCCAGCAGCAAAGCTGAAGACAGGGATTGGAGCTATGGCTACACCTTC. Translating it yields CASSKAEDRDWSYGYTF.

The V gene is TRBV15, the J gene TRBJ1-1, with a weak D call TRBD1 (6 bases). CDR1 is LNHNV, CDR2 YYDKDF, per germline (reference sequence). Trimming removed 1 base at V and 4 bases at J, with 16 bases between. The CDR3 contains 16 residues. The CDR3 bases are TGTGCCACCAGCAGAGGGGATGCAGGGGAAGGCACTGAAGCTTTCTTT. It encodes CATSRGDAGEGTEAFF. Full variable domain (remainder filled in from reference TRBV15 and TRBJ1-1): DAMVIQNPRYQVTQFGKPVTLSCSQTLNHNVMYWYQQKSSQAPKLLFHYYDKDFNNEADTPDNFQSRRPNTSFCFLDIRSPGLGDTAMYLCATSRGDAGEGTEAFFGQGTRLTVV.

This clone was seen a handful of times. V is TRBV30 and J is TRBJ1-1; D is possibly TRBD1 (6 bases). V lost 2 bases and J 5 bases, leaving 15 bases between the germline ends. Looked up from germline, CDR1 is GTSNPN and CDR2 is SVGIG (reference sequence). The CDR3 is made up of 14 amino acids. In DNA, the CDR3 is TGTGCCTGGAGTAAAACGGGGAGGGGGACTGAAGCTTTCTTT. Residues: CAWSKTGRGTEAFF. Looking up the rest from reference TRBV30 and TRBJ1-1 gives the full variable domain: SQTIHQWPATLVQPVGSPLSLECTVEGTSNPNLYWYRQAAGRGLQLLFYSVGIGQISSEVPQNLSASRPQDRQFILSSKKLLLSDSGFYLCAWSKTGRGTEAFFGQGTRLTVV.

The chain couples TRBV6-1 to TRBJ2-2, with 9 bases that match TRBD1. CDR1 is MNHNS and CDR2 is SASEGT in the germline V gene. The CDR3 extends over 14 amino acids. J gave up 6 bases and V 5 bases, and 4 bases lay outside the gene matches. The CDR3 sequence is CASSRDRASGELFF. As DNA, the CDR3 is TGTGCCAGCAGTAGGGACAGGGCGTCCGGGGAGCTGTTTTTT.

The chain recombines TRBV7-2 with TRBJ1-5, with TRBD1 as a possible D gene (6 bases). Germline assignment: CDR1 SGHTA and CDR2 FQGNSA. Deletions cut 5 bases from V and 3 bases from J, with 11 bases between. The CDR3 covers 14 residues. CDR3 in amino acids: CASSRQVTNQPQHF. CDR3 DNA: TGTGCCAGCAGCCGACAGGTTACCAATCAGCCCCAGCATTTT.

The CDR3 loop is CASSYSRSRAGTGELFF. CDR3 in DNA: TGTGCCAGCAGTTACTCGAGGAGTCGGGCGGGGACCGGGGAGCTGTTTTTT. The chain recombines TRBV6-7 with TRBJ2-2, with D tentatively TRBD2 (6 bases). TRBV6-7 is annotated as an ORF whose role is uncertain. V lost 0 bases, J lost 5 bases, and 16 bases lay in between. CDR3 length equals 17 residues.

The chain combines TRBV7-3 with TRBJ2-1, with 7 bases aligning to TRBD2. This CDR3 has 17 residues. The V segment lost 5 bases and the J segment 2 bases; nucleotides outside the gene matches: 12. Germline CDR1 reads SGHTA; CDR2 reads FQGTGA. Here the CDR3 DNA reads TGTGCCAGCAGCCCCACCGGTGCGGGGGTCCCCTACAATGAGCAGTTCTTC. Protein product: CASSPTGAGVPYNEQFF.

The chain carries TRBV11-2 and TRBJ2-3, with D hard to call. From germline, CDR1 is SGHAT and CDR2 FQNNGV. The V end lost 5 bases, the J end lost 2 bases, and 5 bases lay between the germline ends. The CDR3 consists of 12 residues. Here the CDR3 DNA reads TGTGCCAGCAGCCCTGCCACAGATACGCAGTATTTT. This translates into CASSPATDTQYF.

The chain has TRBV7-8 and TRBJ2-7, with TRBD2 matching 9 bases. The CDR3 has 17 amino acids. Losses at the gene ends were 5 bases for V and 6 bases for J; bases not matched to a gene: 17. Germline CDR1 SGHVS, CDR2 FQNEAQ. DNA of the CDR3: TGTGCCAGCAGCCCCGGGACAGACCTAGCGGGAAGCATCGAGCAGTACTTC. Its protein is CASSPGTDLAGSIEQYF.

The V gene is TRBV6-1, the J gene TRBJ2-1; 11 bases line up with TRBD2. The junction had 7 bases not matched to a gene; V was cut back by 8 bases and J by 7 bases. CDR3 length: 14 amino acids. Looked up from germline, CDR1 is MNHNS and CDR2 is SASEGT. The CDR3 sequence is CASWRASGGNEQFF. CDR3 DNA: TGTGCCAGCTGGCGGGCTAGCGGGGGGAATGAGCAGTTCTTC.

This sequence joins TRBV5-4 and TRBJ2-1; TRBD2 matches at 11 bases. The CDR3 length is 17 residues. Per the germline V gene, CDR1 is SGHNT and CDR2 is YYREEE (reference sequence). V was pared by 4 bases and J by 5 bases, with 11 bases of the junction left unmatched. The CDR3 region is CASSPTGRLAGNNEQFF. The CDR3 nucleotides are TGTGCCAGCAGCCCTACCGGGCGACTAGCGGGAAACAATGAGCAGTTCTTC.

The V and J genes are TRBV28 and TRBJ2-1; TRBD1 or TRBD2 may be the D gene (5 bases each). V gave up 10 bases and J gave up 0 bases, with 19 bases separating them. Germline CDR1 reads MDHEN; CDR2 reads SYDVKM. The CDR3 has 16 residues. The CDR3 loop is CATGARSPSSYNEQFF. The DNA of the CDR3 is TGTGCCACCGGGGCCCGTAGCCCGAGCTCCTACAATGAGCAGTTCTTC.

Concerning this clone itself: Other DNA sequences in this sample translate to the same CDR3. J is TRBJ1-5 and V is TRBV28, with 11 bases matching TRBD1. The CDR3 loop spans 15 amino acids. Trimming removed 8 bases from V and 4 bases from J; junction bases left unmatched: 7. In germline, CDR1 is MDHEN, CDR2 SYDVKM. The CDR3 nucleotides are TGTGCCAGCTCCTCAGGGACAGGGGGGAATCAGCCCCAGCATTTT. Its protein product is CASSSGTGGNQPQHF.

CDR3 nucleotides: TGTGCCAGCAGCTGGGACGGTTTCAACTATGGCTACACCTTC. Protein product: CASSWDGFNYGYTF. This chain connects TRBV7-8 to TRBJ1-2, with a possible D match to TRBD1 (5 bases). Germline CDR1 and CDR2: SGHVS and FQNEAQ. This CDR3 has 14 residues. Trimming cost V 4 bases and J 2 bases, with 11 bases left between them.

This CDR3 reads CAISEGPVDTGELFF. CDR3 DNA: TGTGCCATCAGTGAGGGACCCGTGGACACCGGGGAGCTGTTTTTT. The rearrangement joins TRBV10-3 to TRBJ2-2; D is ambiguous. The ends were cut back, 2 bases at V and 3 bases at J, with 10 bases in the middle. The CDR3 length is 15 residues. Germline CDR1 is ENHRY and CDR2 is SYGVKD.

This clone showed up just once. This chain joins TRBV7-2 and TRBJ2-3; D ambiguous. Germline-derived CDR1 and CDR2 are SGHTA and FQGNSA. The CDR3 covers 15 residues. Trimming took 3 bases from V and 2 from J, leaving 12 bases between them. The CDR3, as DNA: TGTGCCAGCAGCTTTCTTGGCAGATTCACAGATACGCAGTATTTT. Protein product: CASSFLGRFTDTQYF. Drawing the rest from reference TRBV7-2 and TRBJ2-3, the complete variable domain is GAGVSQSPSNKVTEKGKDVELRCDPISGHTALYWYRQSLGQGLEFLIYFQGNSAPDKSGLPSDRFSAERTGGSVSTLTIQRTQQEDSAVYLCASSFLGRFTDTQYFGPGTRLTVL.

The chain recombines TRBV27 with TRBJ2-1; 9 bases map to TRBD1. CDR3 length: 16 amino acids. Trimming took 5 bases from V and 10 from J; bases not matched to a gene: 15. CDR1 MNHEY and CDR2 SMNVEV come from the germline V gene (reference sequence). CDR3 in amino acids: CASSPPGDRGIREQFF. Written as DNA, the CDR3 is TGTGCCAGCAGTCCTCCGGGAGACAGGGGGATAAGGGAGCAGTTCTTC.

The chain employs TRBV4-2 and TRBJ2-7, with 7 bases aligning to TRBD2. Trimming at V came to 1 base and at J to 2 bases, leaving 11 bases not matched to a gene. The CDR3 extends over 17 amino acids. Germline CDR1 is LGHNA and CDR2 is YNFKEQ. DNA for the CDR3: TGTGCCAGCAGCCAAGGGGTTGGTAGCGGGCGAGCCTACGAGCAGTACTTC. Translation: CASSQGVGSGRAYEQYF.

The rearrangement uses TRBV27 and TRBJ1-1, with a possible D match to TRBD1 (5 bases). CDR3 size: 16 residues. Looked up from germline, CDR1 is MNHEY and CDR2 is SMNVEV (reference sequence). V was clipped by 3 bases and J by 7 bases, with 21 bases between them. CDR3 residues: CASSFSLPGRGDEAFF. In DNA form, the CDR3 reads TGTGCCAGCAGTTTCTCCCTCCCGGGGCGGGGGGATGAAGCTTTCTTT.

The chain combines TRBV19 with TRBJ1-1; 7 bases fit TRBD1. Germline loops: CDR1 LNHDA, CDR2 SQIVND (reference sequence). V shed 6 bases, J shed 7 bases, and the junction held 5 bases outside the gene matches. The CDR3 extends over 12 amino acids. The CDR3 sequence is CASSLGQREAFF. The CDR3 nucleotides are TGTGCCAGTAGCCTGGGACAGCGTGAAGCTTTCTTT.

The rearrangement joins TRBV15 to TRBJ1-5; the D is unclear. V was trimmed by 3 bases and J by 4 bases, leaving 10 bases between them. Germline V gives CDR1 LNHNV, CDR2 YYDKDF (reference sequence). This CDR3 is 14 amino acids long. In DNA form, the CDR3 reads TGTGCCACCAGCAGGGGCCGGGAGAATCAGCCCCAGCATTTT. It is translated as CATSRGRENQPQHF.